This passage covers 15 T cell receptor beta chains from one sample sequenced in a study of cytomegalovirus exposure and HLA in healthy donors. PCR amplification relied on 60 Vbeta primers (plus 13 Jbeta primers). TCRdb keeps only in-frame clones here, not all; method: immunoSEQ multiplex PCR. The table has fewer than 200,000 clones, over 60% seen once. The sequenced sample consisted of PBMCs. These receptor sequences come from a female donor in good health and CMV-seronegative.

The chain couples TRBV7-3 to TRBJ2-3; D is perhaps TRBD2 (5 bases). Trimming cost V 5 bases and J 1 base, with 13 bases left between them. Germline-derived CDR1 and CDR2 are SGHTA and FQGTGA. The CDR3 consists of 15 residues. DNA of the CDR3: TGTGCCAGCAGCGAAACGAGGGCCGGCACAGATACGCAGTATTTT. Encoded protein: CASSETRAGTDTQYF.

The DNA for the CDR3 is TGTGCCAGCAGCTCCAGTCTCAACGTCCATGGCTACACCTTC. Protein sequence: CASSSSLNVHGYTF. The V call is TRBV7-8, the J call TRBJ1-2, with D unresolved. V lost 4 bases and J lost 6, with 15 bases in between. CDR1 is SGHVS and CDR2 is FQNEAQ in the germline V gene. The CDR3 totals 14 residues.

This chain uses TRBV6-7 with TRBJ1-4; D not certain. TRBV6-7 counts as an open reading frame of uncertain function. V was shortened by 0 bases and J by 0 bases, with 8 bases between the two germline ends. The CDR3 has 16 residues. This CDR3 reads CASSYSRDTTNEKLFF. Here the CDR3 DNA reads TGTGCCAGCAGTTACTCGAGGGATACAACTAATGAAAAACTGTTTTTT.

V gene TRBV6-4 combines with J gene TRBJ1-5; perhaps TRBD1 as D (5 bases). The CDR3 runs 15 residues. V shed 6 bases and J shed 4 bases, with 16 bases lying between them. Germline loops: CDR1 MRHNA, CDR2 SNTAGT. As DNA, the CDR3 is TGTGCCAGCAGCGAGCAGGGCTCCCGAAATCAGCCCCAGCATTTT. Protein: CASSEQGSRNQPQHF.

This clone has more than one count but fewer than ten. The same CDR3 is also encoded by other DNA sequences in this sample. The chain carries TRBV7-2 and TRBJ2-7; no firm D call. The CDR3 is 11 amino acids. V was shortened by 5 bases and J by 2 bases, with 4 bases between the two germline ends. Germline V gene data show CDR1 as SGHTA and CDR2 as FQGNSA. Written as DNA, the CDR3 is TGTGCCAGCAGCCCCGCCTACGAGCAGTACTTC. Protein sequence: CASSPAYEQYF.

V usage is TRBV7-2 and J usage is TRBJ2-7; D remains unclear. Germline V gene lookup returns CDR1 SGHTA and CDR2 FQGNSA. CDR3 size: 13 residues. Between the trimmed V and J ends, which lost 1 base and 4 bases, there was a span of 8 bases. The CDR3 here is CASSLGHSYEQYF. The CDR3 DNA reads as TGTGCCAGCAGCTTAGGGCACAGTTACGAGCAGTACTTC.

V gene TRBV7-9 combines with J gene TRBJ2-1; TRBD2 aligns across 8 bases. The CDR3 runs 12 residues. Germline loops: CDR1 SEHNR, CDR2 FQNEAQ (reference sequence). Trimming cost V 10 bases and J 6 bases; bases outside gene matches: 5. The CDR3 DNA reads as TGTGCCACGGGGGGGAAGCCCAATGAGCAGTTCTTC. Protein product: CATGGKPNEQFF.

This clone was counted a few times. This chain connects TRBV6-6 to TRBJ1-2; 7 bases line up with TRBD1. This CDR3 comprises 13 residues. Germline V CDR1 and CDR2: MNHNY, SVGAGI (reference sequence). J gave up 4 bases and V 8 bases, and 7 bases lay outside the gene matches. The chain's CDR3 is CASGFDRAYGYTF. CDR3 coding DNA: TGTGCCAGCGGTTTTGACAGGGCCTATGGCTACACCTTC.

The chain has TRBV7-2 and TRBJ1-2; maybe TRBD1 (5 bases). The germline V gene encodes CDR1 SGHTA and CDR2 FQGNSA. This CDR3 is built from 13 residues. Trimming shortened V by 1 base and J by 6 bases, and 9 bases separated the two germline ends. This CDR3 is CASSLEGINGYTF. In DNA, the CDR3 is TGTGCCAGCAGCTTAGAGGGGATTAATGGCTACACCTTC.

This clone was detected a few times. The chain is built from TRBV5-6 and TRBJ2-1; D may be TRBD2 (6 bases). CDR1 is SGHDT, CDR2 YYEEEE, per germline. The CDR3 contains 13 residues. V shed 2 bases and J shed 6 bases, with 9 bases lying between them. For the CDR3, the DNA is TGTGCCAGCAGCTTATCGACTAGCAATGAGCAGTTCTTC. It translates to CASSLSTSNEQFF.

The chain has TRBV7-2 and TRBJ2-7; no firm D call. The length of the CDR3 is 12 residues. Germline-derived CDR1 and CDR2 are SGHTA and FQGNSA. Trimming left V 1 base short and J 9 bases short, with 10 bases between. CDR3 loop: CASSLDSLWQYF. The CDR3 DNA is TGTGCCAGCAGCTTAGACAGTCTCTGGCAGTACTTC.

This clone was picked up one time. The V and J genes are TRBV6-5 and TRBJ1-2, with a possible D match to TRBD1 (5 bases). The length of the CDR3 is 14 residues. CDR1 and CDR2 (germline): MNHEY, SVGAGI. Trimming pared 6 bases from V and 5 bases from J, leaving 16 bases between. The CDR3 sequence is CASRPAGGPYGYTF. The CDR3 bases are TGTGCCAGCAGACCCGCCGGGGGACCTTATGGCTACACCTTC.

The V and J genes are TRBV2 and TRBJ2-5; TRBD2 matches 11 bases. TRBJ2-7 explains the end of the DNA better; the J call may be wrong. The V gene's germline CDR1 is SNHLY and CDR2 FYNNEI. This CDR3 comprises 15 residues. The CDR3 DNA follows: TGTGCCAGCAGTGCAAGGACTAGCGGGCCCTACGAGCAGTACTTC. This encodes CASSARTSGPYEQYF.

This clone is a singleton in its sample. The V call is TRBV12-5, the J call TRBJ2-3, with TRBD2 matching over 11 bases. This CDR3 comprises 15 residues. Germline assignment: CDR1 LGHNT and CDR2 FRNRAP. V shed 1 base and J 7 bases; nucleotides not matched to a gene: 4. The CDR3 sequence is CASGLGSGGAYTQYF. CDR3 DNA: TGTGCTAGTGGTTTGGGTAGCGGGGGGGCGTATACGCAGTATTTT. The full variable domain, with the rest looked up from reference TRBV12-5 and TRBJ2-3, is DARVTQTPRHKVTEMGQEVTMRCQPILGHNTVFWYRQTMMQGLELLAYFRNRAPLDDSGMPKDRFSAEMPDATLATLKIQPSEPRDSAVYFCASGLGSGGAYTQYFGPGTRLTVL.

The CDR3 region has the DNA TGTGCCAGCAGCCGAAAATCTAGCGGGGGGTCCAATGAGCAGTTCTTC. This translates into CASSRKSSGGSNEQFF. V usage is TRBV7-2 and J usage is TRBJ2-1; 11 positions match TRBD2. After removal of 5 bases from V and 6 bases from J, the junction contained 9 bases not matched to a gene. The CDR3 has 16 amino acids. Germline-derived CDR1 and CDR2 are SGHTA and FQGNSA.